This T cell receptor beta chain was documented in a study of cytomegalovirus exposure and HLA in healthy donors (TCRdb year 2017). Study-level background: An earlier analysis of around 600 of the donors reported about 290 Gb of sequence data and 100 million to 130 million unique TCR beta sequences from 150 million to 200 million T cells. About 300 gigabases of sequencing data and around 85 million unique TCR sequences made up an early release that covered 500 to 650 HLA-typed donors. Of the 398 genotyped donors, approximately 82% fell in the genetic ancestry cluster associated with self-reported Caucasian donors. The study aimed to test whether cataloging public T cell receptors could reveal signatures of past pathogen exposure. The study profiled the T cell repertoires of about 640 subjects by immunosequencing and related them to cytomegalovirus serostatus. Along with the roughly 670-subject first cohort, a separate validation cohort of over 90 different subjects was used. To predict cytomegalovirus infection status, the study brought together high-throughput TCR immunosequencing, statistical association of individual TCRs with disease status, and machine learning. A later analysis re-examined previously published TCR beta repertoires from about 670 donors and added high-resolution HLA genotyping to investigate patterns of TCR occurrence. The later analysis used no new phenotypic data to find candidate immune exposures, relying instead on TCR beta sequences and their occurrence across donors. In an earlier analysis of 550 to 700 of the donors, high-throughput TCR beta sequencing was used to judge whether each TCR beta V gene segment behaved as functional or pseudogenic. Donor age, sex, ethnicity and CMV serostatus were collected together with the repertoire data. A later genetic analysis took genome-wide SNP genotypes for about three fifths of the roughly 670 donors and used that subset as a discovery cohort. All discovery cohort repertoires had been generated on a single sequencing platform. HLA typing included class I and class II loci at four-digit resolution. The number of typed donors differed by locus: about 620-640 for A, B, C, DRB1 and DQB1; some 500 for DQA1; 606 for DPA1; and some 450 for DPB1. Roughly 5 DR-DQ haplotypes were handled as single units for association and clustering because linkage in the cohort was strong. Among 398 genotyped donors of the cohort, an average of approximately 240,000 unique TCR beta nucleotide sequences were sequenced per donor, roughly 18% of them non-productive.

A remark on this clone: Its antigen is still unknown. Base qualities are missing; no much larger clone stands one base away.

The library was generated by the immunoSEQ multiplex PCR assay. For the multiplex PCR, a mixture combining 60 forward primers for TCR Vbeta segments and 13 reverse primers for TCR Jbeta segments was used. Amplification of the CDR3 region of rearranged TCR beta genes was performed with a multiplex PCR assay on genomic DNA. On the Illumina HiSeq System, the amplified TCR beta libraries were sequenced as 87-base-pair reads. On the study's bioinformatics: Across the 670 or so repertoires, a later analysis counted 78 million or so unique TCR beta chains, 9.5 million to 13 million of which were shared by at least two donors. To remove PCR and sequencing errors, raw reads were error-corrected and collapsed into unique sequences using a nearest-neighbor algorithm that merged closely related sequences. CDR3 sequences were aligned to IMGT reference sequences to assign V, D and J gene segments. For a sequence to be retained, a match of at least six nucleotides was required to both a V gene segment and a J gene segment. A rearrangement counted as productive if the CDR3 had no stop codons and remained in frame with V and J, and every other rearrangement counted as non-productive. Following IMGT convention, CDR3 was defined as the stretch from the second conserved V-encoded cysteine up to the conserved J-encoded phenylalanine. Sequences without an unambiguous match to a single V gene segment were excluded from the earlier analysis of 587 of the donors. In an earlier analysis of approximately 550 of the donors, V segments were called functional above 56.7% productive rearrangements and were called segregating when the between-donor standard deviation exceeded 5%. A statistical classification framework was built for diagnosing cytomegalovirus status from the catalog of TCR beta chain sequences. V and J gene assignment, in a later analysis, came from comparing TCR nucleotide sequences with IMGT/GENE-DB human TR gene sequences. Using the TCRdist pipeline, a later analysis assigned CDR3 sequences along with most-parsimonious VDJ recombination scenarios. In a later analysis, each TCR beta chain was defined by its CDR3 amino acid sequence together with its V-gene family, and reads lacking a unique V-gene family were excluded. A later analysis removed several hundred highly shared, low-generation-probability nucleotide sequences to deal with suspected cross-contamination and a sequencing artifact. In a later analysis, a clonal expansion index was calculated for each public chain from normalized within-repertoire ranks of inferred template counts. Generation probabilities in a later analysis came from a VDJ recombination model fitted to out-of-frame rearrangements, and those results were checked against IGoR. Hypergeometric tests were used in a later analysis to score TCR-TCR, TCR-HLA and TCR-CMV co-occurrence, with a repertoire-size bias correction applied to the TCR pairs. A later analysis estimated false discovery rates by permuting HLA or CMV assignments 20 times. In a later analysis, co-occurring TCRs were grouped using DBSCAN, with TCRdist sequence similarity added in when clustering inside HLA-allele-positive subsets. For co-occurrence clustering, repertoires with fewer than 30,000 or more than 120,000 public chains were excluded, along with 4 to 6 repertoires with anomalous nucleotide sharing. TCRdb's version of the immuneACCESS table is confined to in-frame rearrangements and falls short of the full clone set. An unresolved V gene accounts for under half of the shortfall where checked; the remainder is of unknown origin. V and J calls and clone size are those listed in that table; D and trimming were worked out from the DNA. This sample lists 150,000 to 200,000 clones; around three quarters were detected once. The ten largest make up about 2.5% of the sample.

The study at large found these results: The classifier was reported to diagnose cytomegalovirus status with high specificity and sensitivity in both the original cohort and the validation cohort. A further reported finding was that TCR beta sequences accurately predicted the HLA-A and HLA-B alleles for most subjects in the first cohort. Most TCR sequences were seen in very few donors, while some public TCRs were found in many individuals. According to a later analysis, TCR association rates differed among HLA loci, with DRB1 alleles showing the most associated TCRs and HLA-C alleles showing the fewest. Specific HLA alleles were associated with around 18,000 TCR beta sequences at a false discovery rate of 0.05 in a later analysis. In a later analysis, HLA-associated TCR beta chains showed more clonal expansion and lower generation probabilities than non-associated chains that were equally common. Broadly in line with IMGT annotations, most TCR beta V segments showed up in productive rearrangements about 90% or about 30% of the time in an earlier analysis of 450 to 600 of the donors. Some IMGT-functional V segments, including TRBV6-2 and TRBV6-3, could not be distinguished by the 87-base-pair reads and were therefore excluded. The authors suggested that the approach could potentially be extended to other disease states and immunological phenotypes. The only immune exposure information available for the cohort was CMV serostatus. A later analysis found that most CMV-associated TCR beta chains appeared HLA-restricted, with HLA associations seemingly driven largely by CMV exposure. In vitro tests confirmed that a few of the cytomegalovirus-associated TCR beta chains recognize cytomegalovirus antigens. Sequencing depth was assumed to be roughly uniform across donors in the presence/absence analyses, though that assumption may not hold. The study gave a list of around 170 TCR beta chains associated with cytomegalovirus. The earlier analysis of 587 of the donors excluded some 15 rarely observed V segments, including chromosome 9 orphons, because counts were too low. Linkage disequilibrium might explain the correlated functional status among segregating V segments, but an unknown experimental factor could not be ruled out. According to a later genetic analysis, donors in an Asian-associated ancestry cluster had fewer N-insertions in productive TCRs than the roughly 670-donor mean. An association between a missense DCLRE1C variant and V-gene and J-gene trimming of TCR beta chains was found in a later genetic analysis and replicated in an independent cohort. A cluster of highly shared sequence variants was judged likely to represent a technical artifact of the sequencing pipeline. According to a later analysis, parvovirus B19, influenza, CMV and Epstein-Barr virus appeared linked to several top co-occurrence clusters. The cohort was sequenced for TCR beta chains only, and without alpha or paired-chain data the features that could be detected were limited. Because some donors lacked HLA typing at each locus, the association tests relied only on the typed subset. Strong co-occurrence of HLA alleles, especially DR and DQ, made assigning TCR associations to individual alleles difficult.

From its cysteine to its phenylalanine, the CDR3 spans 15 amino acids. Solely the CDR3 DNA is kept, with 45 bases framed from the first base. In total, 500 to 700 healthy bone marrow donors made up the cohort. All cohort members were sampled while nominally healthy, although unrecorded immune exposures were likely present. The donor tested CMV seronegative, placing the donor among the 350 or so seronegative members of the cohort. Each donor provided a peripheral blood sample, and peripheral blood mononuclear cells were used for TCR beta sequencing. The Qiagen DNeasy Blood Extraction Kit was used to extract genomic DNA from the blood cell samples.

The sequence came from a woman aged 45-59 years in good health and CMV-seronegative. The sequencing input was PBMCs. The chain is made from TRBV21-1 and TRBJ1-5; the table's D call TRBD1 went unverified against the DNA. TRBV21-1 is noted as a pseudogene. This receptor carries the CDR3 CASSKGDRALQPQHF. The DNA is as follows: TGTGCCAGCAGCAAAGGGGACAGGGCATTGCAGCCCCAGCATTTT.